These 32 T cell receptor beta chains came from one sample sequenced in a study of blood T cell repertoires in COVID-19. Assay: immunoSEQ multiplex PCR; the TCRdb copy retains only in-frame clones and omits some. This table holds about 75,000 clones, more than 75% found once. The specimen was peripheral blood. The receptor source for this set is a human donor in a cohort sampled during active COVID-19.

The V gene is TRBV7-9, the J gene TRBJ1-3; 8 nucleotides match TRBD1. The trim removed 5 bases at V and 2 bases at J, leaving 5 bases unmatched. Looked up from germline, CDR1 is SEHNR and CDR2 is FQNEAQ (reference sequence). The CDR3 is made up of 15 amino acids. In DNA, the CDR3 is TGTGCCAGCAGCCTCAGGACAGGGACTGGAAACACCATATATTTT. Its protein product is CASSLRTGTGNTIYF.

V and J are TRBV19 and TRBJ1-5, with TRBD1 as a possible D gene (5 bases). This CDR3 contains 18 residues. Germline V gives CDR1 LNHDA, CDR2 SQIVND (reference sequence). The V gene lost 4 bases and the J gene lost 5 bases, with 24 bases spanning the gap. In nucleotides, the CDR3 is TGTGCCAGTAGTACCAGGACATTCCCTGCCCCTCGGGATCAGCCCCAGCATTTT. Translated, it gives CASSTRTFPAPRDQPQHF.

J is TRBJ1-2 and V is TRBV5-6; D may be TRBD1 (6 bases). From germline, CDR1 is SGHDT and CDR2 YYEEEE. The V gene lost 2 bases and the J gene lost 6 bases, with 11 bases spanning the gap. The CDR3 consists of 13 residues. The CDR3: CASSFQGKDGYTF. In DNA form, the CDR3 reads TGTGCCAGCAGCTTTCAGGGGAAGGATGGCTACACCTTC.

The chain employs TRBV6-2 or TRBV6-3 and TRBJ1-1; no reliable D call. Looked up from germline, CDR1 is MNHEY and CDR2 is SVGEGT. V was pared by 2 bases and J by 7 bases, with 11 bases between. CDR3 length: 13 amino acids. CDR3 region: CASSYSSGLEAFF. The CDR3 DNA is TGTGCCAGCAGTTACAGTTCAGGACTTGAAGCTTTCTTT.

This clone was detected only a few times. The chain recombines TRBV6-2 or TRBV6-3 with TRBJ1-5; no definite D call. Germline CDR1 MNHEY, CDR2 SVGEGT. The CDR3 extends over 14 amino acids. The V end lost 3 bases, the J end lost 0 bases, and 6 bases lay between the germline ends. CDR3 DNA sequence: TGTGCCAGCAGTTATACATATAGCAATCAGCCCCAGCATTTT. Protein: CASSYTYSNQPQHF.

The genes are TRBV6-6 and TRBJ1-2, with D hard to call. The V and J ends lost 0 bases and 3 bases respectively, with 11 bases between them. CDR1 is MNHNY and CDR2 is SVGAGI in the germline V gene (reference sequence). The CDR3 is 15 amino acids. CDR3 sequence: CASSYSRDFHYGYTF. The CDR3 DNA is TGTGCCAGCAGTTACTCGAGGGATTTCCACTATGGCTACACCTTC.

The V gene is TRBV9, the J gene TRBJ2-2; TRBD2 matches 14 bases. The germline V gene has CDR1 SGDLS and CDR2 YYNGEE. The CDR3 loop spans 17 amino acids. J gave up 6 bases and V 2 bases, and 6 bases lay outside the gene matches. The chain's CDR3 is CASSVYGTSGSSGELFF. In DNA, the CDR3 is TGTGCCAGCAGCGTCTACGGGACTAGCGGGAGTTCCGGGGAGCTGTTTTTT.

CDR3 loop: CASRGGSPYGYTF. As DNA, the CDR3 is TGTGCCAGCAGGGGAGGGAGCCCCTATGGCTACACCTTC. This chain joins TRBV6-5 and TRBJ1-2; D unclear. The V gene lost 6 bases and the J gene lost 4 bases, with 12 bases spanning the gap. This CDR3 region has 13 residues. Germline V lookup: CDR1 MNHEY, CDR2 SVGAGI.

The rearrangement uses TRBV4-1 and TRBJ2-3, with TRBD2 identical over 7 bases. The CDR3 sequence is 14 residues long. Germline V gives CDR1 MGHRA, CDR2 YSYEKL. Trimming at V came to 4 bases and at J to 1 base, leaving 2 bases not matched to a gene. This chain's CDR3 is CASSPLAGTDTQYF. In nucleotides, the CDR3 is TGCGCCAGCAGCCCTCTAGCGGGCACAGATACGCAGTATTTT.

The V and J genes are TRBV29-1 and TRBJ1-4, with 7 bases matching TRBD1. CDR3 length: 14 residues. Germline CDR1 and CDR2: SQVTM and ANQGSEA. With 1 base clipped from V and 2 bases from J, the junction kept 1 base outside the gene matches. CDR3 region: CSVEGTGTNEKLFF. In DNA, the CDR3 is TGCAGCGTTGAAGGGACAGGCACTAATGAAAAACTGTTTTTT.

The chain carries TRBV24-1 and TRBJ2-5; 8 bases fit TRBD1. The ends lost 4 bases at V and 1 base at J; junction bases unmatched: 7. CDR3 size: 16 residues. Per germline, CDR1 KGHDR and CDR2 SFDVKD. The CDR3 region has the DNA TGTGCCACCAGTGACCCAGGACAGGGAGGCCAAGAGACCCAGTACTTC. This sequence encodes CATSDPGQGGQETQYF.

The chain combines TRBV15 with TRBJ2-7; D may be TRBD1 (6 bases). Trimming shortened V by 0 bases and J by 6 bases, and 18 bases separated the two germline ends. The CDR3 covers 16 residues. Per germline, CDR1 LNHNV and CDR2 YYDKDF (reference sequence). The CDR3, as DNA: TGTGCCACCAGCAGAGATCTGGGGGCAGGGGCTGGCGAGCAGTACTTC. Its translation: CATSRDLGAGAGEQYF.

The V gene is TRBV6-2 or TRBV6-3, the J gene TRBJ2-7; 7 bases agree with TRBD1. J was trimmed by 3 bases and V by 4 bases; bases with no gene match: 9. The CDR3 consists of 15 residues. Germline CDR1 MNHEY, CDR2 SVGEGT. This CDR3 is CASSFRTGILYEQYF. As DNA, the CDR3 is TGTGCCAGCAGTTTTCGGACAGGCATTCTCTACGAGCAGTACTTC.

CDR3 in amino acids: CARSFPDYSYEQYF. CDR3 sequence (DNA): TGTGCCAGAAGCTTTCCCGACTACTCCTACGAGCAGTACTTC. The chain links TRBV5-3 to TRBJ2-7; the D gene is possibly TRBD2 (5 bases). TRBV5-3 is given ORF status, its function remaining uncertain. CDR3 length: 14 residues. Trimming cost V 2 bases and J 0 bases, with 9 bases left between them.

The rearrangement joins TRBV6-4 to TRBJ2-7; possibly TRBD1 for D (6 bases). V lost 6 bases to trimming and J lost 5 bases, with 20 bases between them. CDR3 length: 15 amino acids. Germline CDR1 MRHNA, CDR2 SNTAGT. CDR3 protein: CASRETGKGKDEQYF. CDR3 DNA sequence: TGTGCCAGCAGGGAAACAGGGAAGGGGAAGGACGAGCAGTACTTC.

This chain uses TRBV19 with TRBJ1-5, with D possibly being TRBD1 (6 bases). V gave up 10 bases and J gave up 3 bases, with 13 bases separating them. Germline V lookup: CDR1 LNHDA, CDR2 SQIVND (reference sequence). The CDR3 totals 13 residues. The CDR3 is CATRTVPNQPQHF. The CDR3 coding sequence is TGTGCCACCCGGACAGTTCCCAATCAGCCCCAGCATTTT. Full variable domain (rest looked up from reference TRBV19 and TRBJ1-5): DGGITQSPKYLFRKEGQNVTLSCEQNLNHDAMYWYRQDPGQGLRLIYYSQIVNDFQKGDIAEGYSVSREKKESFPLTVTSAQKNPTAFYLCATRTVPNQPQHFGDGTRLSIL.

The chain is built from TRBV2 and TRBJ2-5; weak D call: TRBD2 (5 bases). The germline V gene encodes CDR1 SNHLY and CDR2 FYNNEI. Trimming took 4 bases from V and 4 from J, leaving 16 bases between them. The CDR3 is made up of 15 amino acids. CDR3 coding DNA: TGTGCCAGCAGTGCGGGCGCTAGCACGTCAGAGACCCAGTACTTC. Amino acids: CASSAGASTSETQYF.

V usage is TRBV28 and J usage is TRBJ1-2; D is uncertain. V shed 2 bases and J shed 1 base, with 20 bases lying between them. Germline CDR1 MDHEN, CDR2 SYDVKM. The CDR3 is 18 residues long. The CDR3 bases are TGTGCCAGCAGTTTAGGCCCCGGGAAGAGTCCCTTTAACTATGGCTACACCTTC. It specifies CASSLGPGKSPFNYGYTF.

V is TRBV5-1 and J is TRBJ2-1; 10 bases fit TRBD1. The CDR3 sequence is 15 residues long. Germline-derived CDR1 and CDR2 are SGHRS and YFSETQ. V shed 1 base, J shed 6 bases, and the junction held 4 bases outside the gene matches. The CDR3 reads CASSLPGQGTNEQFF. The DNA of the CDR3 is TGCGCCAGCAGCTTGCCGGGACAGGGGACCAATGAGCAGTTCTTC.

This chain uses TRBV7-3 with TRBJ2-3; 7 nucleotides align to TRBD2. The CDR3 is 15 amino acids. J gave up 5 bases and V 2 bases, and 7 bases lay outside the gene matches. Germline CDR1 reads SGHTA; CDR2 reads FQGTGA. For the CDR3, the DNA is TGTGCCAGCAGCTTAGGAAGCGGGATTTTAGATACGCAGTATTTT. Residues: CASSLGSGILDTQYF.

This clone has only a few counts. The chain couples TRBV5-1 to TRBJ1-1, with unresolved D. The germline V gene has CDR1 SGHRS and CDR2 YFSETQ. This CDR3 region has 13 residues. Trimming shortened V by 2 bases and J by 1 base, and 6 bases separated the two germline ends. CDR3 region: CASSFTANTEAFF. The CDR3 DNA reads TGCGCCAGCAGCTTTACAGCGAACACTGAAGCTTTCTTT.

CDR3 bases: TGTGCCAGCAGTGAAGCGTGGCCAGGTGGGACTGAAGCTTTCTTT. It yields the protein CASSEAWPGGTEAFF. V usage is TRBV6-1 and J usage is TRBJ1-1; D is unresolved. The CDR3 has 15 amino acids. Germline lookup yields CDR1 MNHNS and CDR2 SASEGT. V was clipped by 0 bases and J by 5 bases, with 13 bases between them.

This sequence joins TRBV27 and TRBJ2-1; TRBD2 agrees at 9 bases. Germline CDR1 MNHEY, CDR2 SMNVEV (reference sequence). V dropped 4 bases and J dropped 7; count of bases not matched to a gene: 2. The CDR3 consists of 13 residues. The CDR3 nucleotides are TGTGCCAGCAGTTATGGACTAGCGAATGAGCAGTTCTTC. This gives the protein CASSYGLANEQFF.

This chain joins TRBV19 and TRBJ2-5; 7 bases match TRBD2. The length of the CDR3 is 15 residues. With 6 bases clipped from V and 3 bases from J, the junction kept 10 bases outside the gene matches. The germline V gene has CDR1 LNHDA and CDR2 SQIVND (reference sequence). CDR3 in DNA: TGTGCCAGTAGCGACGGCGGGGCGGGAGAAGAGACCCAGTACTTC. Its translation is CASSDGGAGEETQYF.

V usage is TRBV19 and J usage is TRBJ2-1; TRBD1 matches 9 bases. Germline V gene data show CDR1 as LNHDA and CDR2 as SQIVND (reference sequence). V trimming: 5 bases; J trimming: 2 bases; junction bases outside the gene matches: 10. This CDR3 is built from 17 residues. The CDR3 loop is CASSPLPGQGTYNEQFF. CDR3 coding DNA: TGTGCCAGTAGTCCTCTACCCGGACAGGGGACCTACAATGAGCAGTTCTTC.

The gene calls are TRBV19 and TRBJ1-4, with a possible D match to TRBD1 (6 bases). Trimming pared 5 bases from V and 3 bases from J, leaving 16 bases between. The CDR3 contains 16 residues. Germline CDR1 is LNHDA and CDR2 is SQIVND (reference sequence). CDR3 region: CASSDRPPGANEKLFF. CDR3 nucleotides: TGTGCCAGTAGTGACAGGCCTCCTGGGGCTAATGAAAAACTGTTTTTT.

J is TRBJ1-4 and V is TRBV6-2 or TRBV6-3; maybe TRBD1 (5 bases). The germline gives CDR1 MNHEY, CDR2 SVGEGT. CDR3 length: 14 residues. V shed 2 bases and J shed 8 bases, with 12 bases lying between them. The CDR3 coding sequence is TGTGCCAGCAGTTACGGGGGGTTATGGGAAAAACTGTTTTTT. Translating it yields CASSYGGLWEKLFF.

DNA of the CDR3: TGTGCCAGCAGCCCCCAGGGAGGGGGCAATCAGCCCCAGCATTTT. This encodes CASSPQGGGNQPQHF. The genes are TRBV6-6 and TRBJ1-5; tentatively, D is TRBD1 (5 bases). CDR1 and CDR2 (germline): MNHNY, SVGAGI (reference sequence). The V end was cut by 6 bases, the J end by 2 bases, with 14 bases between. CDR3 length: 15 residues.

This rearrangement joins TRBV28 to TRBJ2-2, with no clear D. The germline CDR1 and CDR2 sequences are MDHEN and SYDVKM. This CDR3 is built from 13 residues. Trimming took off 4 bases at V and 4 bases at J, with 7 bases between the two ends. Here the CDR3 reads CASSSPGTGELFF. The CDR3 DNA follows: TGTGCCAGCAGTTCACCCGGCACCGGGGAGCTGTTTTTT.

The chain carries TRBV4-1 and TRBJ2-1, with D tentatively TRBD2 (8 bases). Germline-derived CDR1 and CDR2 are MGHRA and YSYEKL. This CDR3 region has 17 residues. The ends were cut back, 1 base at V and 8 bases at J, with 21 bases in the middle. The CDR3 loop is CASSQGGQRETQYEQFF. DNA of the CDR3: TGCGCCAGCAGCCAAGGGGGACAGCGGGAGACACAGTATGAGCAGTTCTTC.

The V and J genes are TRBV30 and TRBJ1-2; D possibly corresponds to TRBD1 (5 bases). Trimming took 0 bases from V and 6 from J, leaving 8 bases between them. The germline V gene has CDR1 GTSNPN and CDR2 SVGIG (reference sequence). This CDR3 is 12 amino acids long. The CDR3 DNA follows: TGTGCCTGGAGTGTCTGGGGCGATGGCTACACCTTC. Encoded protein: CAWSVWGDGYTF.

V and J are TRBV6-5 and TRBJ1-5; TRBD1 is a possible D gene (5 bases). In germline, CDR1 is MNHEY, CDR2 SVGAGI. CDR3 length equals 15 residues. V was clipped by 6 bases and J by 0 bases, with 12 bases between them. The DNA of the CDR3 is TGTGCCAGCAGCAATAGGGGTTATAGCAATCAGCCCCAGCATTTT. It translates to CASSNRGYSNQPQHF.